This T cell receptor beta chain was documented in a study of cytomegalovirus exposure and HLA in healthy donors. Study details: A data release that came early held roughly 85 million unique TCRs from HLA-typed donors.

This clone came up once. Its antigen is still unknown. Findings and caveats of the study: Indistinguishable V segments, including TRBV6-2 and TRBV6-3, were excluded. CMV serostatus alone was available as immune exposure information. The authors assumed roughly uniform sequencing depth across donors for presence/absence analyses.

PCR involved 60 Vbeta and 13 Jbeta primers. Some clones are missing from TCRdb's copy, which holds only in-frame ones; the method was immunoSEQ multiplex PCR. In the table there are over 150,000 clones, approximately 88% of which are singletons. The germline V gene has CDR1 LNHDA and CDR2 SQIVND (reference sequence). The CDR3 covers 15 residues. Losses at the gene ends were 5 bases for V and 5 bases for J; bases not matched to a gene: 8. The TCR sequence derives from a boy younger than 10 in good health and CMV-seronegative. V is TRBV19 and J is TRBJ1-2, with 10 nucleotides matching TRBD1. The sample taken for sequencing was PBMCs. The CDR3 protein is CASSLDRGYQYGYTF. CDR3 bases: TGTGCCAGTAGTTTGGACAGGGGGTACCAGTATGGCTACACCTTC.